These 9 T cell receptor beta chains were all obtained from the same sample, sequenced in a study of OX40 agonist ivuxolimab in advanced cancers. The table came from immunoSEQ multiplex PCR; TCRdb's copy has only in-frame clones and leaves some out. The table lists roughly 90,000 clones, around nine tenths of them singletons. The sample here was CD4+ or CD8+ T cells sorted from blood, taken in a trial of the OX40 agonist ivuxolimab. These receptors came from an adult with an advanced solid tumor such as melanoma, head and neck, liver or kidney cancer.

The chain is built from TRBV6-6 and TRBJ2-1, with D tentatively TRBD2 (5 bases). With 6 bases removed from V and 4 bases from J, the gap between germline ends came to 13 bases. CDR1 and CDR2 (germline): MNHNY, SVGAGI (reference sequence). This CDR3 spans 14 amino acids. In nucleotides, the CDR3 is TGTGCCAGCAGGAAACTAGAGACTTACAATGAGCAGTTCTTC. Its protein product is CASRKLETYNEQFF.

In nucleotides, the CDR3 is TGTGCCAGCAGCCTCGACCTAGGAGACAATGAAAAACTGTTTTTT. It yields the protein CASSLDLGDNEKLFF. V is TRBV9 and J is TRBJ1-4; D remains ambiguous. Per germline, CDR1 SGDLS and CDR2 YYNGEE. This CDR3 is built from 15 residues. Trimming removed 4 bases at V and 5 bases at J, with 15 bases between.

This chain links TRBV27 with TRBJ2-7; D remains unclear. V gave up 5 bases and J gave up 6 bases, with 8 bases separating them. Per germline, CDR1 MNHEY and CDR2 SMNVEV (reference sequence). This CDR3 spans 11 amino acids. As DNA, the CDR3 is TGTGCCAGCAGTAGCGCGCGCGAGCAGTACTTC. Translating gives CASSSAREQYF.

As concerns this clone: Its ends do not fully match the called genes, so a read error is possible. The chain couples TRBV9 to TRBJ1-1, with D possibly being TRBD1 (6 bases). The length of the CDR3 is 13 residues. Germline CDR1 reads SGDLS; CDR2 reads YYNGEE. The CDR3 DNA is TGTGCCAGCAGCGTAGGCGTCAGGGGAGGTATGATCTTT. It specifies CASSVGVRGGMIF.

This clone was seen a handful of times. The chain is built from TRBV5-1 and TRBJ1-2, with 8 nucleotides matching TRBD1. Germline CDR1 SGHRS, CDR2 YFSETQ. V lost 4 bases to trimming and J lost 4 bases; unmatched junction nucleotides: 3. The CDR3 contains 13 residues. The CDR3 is CASSPGTGYGYTF. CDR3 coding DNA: TGCGCCAGCAGCCCCGGGACAGGCTATGGCTACACCTTC.

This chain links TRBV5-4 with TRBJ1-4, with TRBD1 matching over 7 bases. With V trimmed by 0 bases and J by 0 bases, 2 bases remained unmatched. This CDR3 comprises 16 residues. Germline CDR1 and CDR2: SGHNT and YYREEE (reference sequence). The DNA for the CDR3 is TGTGCCAGCAGCTTGGACAGGGGAGCAACTAATGAAAAACTGTTTTTT. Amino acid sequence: CASSLDRGATNEKLFF.

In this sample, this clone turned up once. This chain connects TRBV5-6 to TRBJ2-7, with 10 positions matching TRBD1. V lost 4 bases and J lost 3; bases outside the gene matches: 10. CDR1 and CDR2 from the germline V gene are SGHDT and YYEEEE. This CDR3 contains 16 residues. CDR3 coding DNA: TGTGCCAGCAGCCAAACCGGGACAGGGGTCCTCTACGAGCAGTACTTC. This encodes CASSQTGTGVLYEQYF. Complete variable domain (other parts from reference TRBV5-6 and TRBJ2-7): DAGVTQSPTHLIKTRGQQVTLRCSPKSGHDTVSWYQQALGQGPQFIFQYYEEEERQRGNFPDRFSGHQFPNYSSELNVNALLLGDSALYLCASSQTGTGVLYEQYFGPGTRLTVT.

The CDR3 reads CASSRDRGQDEKLFF. CDR3 sequence (DNA): TGTGCCAGCAGTCGCGACAGGGGGCAGGATGAAAAACTGTTTTTT. The chain combines TRBV6-5 with TRBJ1-4; 10 bases agree with TRBD1. V lost 5 bases and J lost 6; bases outside the gene matches: 6. Germline assignment: CDR1 MNHEY and CDR2 SVGAGI. The CDR3 covers 15 residues.

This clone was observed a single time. This chain's CDR3 is CATWDRGKANEQFF. In DNA, the CDR3 is TGTGCCACCTGGGACAGGGGAAAGGCCAATGAGCAGTTCTTC. The chain couples TRBV19 to TRBJ2-1, with TRBD1 matching over 10 bases. CDR3 length equals 14 residues. Germline assignment: CDR1 LNHDA and CDR2 SQIVND (reference sequence). Germline trimming cut 10 bases from V and 6 bases from J; bases unmatched to any gene: 9.